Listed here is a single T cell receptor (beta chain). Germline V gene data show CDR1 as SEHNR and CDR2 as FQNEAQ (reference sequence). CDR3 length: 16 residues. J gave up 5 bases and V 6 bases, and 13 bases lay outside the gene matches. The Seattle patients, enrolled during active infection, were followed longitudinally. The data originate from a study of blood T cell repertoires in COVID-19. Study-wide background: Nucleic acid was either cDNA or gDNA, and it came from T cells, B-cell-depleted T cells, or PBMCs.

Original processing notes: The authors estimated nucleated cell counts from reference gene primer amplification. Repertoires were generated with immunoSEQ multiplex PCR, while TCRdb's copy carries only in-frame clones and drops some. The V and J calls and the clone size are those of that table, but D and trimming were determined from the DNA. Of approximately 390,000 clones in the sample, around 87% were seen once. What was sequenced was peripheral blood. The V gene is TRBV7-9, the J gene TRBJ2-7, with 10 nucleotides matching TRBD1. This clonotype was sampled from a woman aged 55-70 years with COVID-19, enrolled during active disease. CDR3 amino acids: CASSYYRDRGSHEQYF. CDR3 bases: TGTGCCAGCAGTTATTACCGGGACAGGGGTTCCCACGAGCAGTACTTC.